Listed below are T cell receptor beta chains from one sample, sequenced in a study of blood T cell repertoires in COVID-19. Clones were sequenced by immunoSEQ multiplex PCR, and TCRdb holds only the in-frame ones, with some missing. The table has 250,000 or so clones, about 85% seen once. Input material: peripheral blood. Receptor source: a woman aged 60 to 75 with active or convalescent COVID-19. CDR3s include the opening cysteine and the closing phenylalanine or tryptophan. The order of the fields is clone size, V gene, J gene, D gene, CDR3 protein, CDR3 DNA. The D gene is left open where the match is weak. Rows may omit the clone size; those that give it use once, few, many or a size class.

>.|TRBV5-1|TRBJ1-2|.
CASSSSGSVGYTF
TGCGCCAGCAGCTCCTCCGGGTCCGTTGGCTACACCTTC
>.|TRBV7-9|TRBJ2-5|TRBD2
CASSYGGGTQETQYF
TGTGCCAGCAGCTATGGGGGGGGAACCCAAGAGACCCAGTACTTC
>.|TRBV3-1/TRBV3-2|TRBJ1-2|.
CASSQRGRDSNYGYTF
TGTGCCAGCAGCCAAAGAGGGAGGGACTCTAACTATGGCTACACCTTC
>.|TRBV5-5|TRBJ1-3|.
CASSVRGDSGNTIYF
TGTGCCAGCTCGGTTCGGGGGGACTCTGGAAACACCATATATTTT
>.|TRBV7-9|TRBJ1-1|TRBD1
CASSKDRGTEAFF
TGTGCCAGCAGCAAGGACAGGGGCACTGAAGCTTTCTTT
>.|TRBV28|TRBJ1-5|.
CAGNQGRGNQPQHF
TGTGCCGGCAATCAGGGTCGGGGCAATCAGCCCCAGCATTTT
>.|TRBV19|TRBJ2-3|TRBD1
CASSMTGVGTDTQYF
TGTGCCAGTAGTATGACAGGGGTCGGAACAGATACGCAGTATTTT
>few|TRBV11-2|TRBJ2-5|.
CASSLKEVWGSGGKTQYF
TGTGCCAGCAGCTTAAAGGAGGTTTGGGGGTCGGGCGGGAAGACCCAGTACTTC
>.|TRBV15|TRBJ1-3|.
CATSRGQASSGNTIYF
TGTGCCACCAGCAGAGGACAGGCGAGCTCTGGAAACACCATATATTTT
>.|TRBV7-2|TRBJ1-5|TRBD1
CASSLATGGRQPQHF
TGTGCCAGCAGCTTAGCGACAGGGGGGCGTCAGCCCCAGCATTTT
>.|TRBV18|TRBJ2-2|TRBD2
CASSPAGTSGFGELFF
TGTGCCAGCTCACCAGCCGGGACTAGCGGGTTCGGGGAGCTGTTTTTT
>.|TRBV7-9|TRBJ1-3|TRBD1
CASSLVSTGGNTIYF
TGTGCCAGCAGCTTAGTTAGTACAGGGGGCAACACCATATATTTT
>.|TRBV6-5|TRBJ1-1|.
CASKDEGREVGKAFF
TGTGCCAGCAAGGACGAGGGCCGGGAGGTAGGGAAAGCTTTCTTT
>.|TRBV4-1|TRBJ2-1|.
CASSQEPGFDEQFF
TGCGCCAGCAGCCAAGAACCCGGTTTCGATGAGCAGTTCTTC
>.|TRBV2|TRBJ1-5|.
CASSVRRGSNQPQHF
TGTGCCAGCAGTGTTAGGCGGGGTAGCAATCAGCCCCAGCATTTT
>.|TRBV18|TRBJ2-3|.
CASSPRSSGSTDTQYF
TGTGCCAGCTCACCACGATCAAGCGGAAGCACAGATACGCAGTATTTT
>.|TRBV10-3|TRBJ1-2|.
CAIRTGTTSYGYTF
TGTGCCATCAGGACCGGGACAACCTCCTATGGCTACACCTTC
>few|TRBV29-1|TRBJ2-3|.
CSVGPLVQPDTQYF
TGCAGCGTTGGGCCCCTGGTACAGCCAGATACGCAGTATTTT
>few|TRBV5-1|TRBJ2-2|TRBD1
CASSLGDRTGELFF
TGCGCCAGCAGCTTGGGGGACAGAACCGGGGAGCTGTTTTTT
>.|TRBV11-2|TRBJ1-2|TRBD1
CASSPLDRAGYTF
TGTGCCAGCAGCCCCCTGGACAGGGCCGGCTACACCTTC
>.|TRBV5-8|TRBJ2-2|TRBD2
CASSFNGGRNTGELFF
TGTGCCAGCAGCTTTAACGGGGGGAGGAACACCGGGGAGCTGTTTTTT
>.|TRBV6-1|TRBJ2-2|.
CASSEATGYTGELFF
TGTGCCAGCAGTGAAGCTACAGGGTACACCGGGGAGCTGTTTTTT
>.|TRBV5-1|TRBJ2-3|.
CASSLALQVNTDTQYF
TGCGCCAGCAGCTTGGCCTTACAAGTCAACACAGATACGCAGTATTTT
>.|TRBV7-8|TRBJ2-3|.
CASSFERLPSTDTQYF
TGTGCCAGCAGCTTTGAACGACTTCCTAGCACAGATACGCAGTATTTT
>few|TRBV10-1|TRBJ2-7|TRBD2
CASSASGNAYEQYF
TGCGCCAGCAGTGCTAGCGGGAATGCCTACGAGCAGTACTTC
>few|TRBV19|TRBJ1-6|.
CASSFHGRRGSPLHF
TGTGCCAGTAGTTTTCATGGCCGGAGGGGTTCACCCCTCCACTTT
>once|TRBV5-1|TRBJ2-1|TRBD2
CASSEPGLASYNEQFF
TGCGCCAGCAGCGAACCGGGACTAGCGTCCTACAATGAGCAGTTCTTC
>once|TRBV12-5|TRBJ2-1|TRBD2
CASGPRTSGRGGDNEQFF
TGTGCTAGTGGTCCCCGGACTAGCGGGAGGGGAGGGGACAATGAGCAGTTCTTC
>.|TRBV7-3|TRBJ2-2|TRBD2
CASSLNGGHGLAGGGELFF
TGTGCCAGCAGCTTAAATGGCGGCCACGGGCTAGCGGGAGGCGGGGAGCTGTTTTTT
>.|TRBV5-1|TRBJ2-5|TRBD1
CASSSRTGRGQETQYF
TGCGCCAGCAGCTCCAGGACAGGGCGTGGGCAAGAGACCCAGTACTTC
>.|TRBV27|TRBJ1-5|.
CASSLLSPGYSNQPQHF
TGTGCCAGCAGTTTACTATCCCCGGGATATAGCAATCAGCCCCAGCATTTT